This T cell receptor (beta chain) was sequenced during a study of control samples from healthy donors and cancer patients. Repertoires were generated with immunoSEQ multiplex PCR, while TCRdb's copy carries only in-frame clones and drops some. The sample lists 53,000 or so clones, approximately 86% seen once, with roughly 13% in the top ten. The CDR3 sequence is 15 residues long. V was pared by 0 bases and J by 5 bases, with 6 bases of the junction left unmatched. Germline V gene data show CDR1 as SGHDT and CDR2 as YYEEEE. The clonotype originates from a man between 60 and 75 years old with head and neck cancer. The sequenced material came from PBMCs. The genes are TRBV5-6 and TRBJ1-1, with 8 bases identical to TRBD1. Here the CDR3 reads CASSLDPTGETEAFF. DNA of the CDR3: TGTGCCAGCAGCTTGGACCCGACAGGGGAGACTGAAGCTTTCTTT.